This T cell receptor beta chain was observed in a study of T cells in Graves' hyperthyroidism and ophthalmopathy. Pregnant or lactating patients were excluded, as were those with uncontrolled infection or other autoimmune disease. Amplification of TCR beta CDR3 regions was performed using RNA transcripts as template. TCR CDR3 underwent first-round RT-PCR with the HTBI primer set. TCRdb fed the multiplex PCR reads into MiXCR, producing one record per CDR3 protein. The sample lists 700,000 or so distinct CDR3 sequences; 13% to 15% were seen once. V shed 1 base and J shed 9 bases, with 15 bases lying between them. This CDR3 is 14 amino acids long. CDR1 is SGHTA, CDR2 FQGNSA, per germline. This clonotype was seen ten or more times.

The source of this sequence is a woman between 45 and 60 years old with Graves' ophthalmopathy. The chain recombines TRBV7-2 with TRBJ2-5; maybe TRBD1 (5 bases). The source material was blood. The CDR3 spells CASSLVSRDPSQYF. CDR3 nucleotides: TGTGCCAGCAGCTTAGTTAGCAGGGATCCGTCCCAGTACTTC.